These 9 T cell receptor beta chains came from one sample sequenced in a study of blood T cell repertoires in COVID-19. Sequencing was performed with immunoSEQ multiplex PCR; in TCRdb, only in-frame clones are kept and a portion is missing. The table lists fewer than 250,000 clones, approximately 81% of them singletons. What was sequenced was peripheral blood. These receptors all come from a man aged 25-40 years with active or convalescent COVID-19.

The genes are TRBV28 and TRBJ1-5; D is unresolved. Trimming cost V 1 base and J 9 bases, with 16 bases left between them. Per germline, CDR1 MDHEN and CDR2 SYDVKM. The CDR3 loop spans 15 amino acids. CDR3 coding DNA: TGTGCCAGCAGTTTATCGGCGGGCAGCGTGCGGCCCCAGCATTTT. Translation gives CASSLSAGSVRPQHF.

This clone came up many times. CDR3: CASSLTGTYNEQFF. CDR3 sequence (DNA): TGTGCCAGCAGCCTTACCGGGACCTACAATGAGCAGTTCTTC. The V gene is TRBV2, the J gene TRBJ2-1, with a tentative D call TRBD2 (5 bases). Germline V gene data show CDR1 as SNHLY and CDR2 as FYNNEI. The CDR3 loop spans 14 amino acids. V shed 6 bases and J shed 2 bases, with 11 bases lying between them.

This clone was detected once. The chain links TRBV18 to TRBJ2-7; tentative D call: TRBD1 (5 bases). The CDR3 loop spans 15 amino acids. V was clipped by 2 bases and J by 3 bases, with 14 bases between them. The V gene's germline CDR1 is KGHSH and CDR2 LQKENI. The CDR3 loop reads CASSPGQGSFYEQYF. The CDR3 coding sequence is TGTGCCAGCTCACCAGGGCAGGGTTCTTTCTACGAGCAGTACTTC.

The chain couples TRBV28 to TRBJ2-7; TRBD2 matches at 7 bases. Germline-derived CDR1 and CDR2 are MDHEN and SYDVKM. The V segment lost 2 bases and the J segment 5 bases; nucleotides outside the gene matches: 6. The CDR3 has 14 amino acids. CDR3 sequence: CASSLAGEPHEQYF. CDR3 bases: TGTGCCAGCAGTTTAGCGGGAGAGCCCCACGAGCAGTACTTC.

The J gene is TRBJ2-7, the V gene TRBV4-3, with 7 bases that match TRBD2. CDR1 and CDR2 from the germline V gene are LGHNA and YSLEER. The CDR3 extends over 14 amino acids. Trimming cost V 1 base and J 3 bases; bases outside gene matches: 3. This CDR3 reads CASSQARGSYEQYF. The CDR3 bases are TGCGCCAGCAGCCAAGCCCGCGGGAGCTACGAGCAGTACTTC.

The V and J genes are TRBV5-4 and TRBJ1-2; no firm D call. Trimming removed 4 bases at V and 7 bases at J, with 11 bases between. CDR1 and CDR2 from the germline V gene are SGHNT and YYREEE (reference sequence). This CDR3 is built from 12 residues. The CDR3 sequence: CASSPEGTGYTF. CDR3 sequence (DNA): TGTGCCAGCAGCCCCGAGGGTACTGGCTACACCTTC. The whole variable domain, filled in from reference TRBV5-4 and TRBJ1-2, reads ETGVTQSPTHLIKTRGQQVTLRCSSQSGHNTVSWYQQALGQGPQFIFQYYREEENGRGNFPPRFSGLQFPNYSSELNVNALELDDSALYLCASSPEGTGYTFGSGTRLTVV.

The chain is built from TRBV4-1 and TRBJ1-1; D ambiguous. Germline V lookup: CDR1 MGHRA, CDR2 YSYEKL. Trimming took 5 bases from V and 0 from J, leaving 19 bases between them. The CDR3 consists of 17 residues. The CDR3 protein is CASSMQVPGILNTEAFF. DNA for the CDR3: TGCGCCAGCAGCATGCAAGTACCGGGGATATTGAACACTGAAGCTTTCTTT.

The V and J genes are TRBV10-3 and TRBJ1-1; 7 positions agree with TRBD1. With V trimmed by 2 bases and J by 10 bases, 7 bases remained unmatched. Looked up from germline, CDR1 is ENHRY and CDR2 is SYGVKD. The CDR3 runs 13 residues. The CDR3 sequence is CAISETGVLGAFF. Here the CDR3 DNA reads TGTGCCATCAGTGAGACAGGGGTATTGGGAGCTTTCTTT.

This clone was observed a handful of times. This sequence joins TRBV27 and TRBJ1-5; D uncertain. V was trimmed by 0 bases and J by 6 bases, leaving 9 bases between them. CDR1 is MNHEY, CDR2 SMNVEV, per germline (reference sequence). The CDR3 has 14 amino acids. CDR3 nucleotides: TGTGCCAGCAGTTTATCCCCCGTCGGTCAGCCCCAGCATTTT. It specifies CASSLSPVGQPQHF.